In its sample, the clone carrying this TCR beta chain was seen a few times. Its specificity is not known. Germline V lookup: CDR1 KGHSH, CDR2 LQKENI. V was pared by 3 bases and J by 3 bases, with 17 bases between. This CDR3 has 16 residues. Each CDR3 protein gets one entry after TCRdb re-called the 5' RACE reads with MiXCR. The profile shows more than 600,000 distinct CDR3 sequences, about 20% of them singletons. The data stem from a study of identical twins. Study-wide results and caveats: Invariant MAIT and iNKT cells may have partly biased zero-insertion analyses. In cord blood, abundant beta clonotypes had fewer insertions; memory showed no trend.

The data were also submitted as part of a second study, on T cells expressing NK-cell markers. That study reports: A range of roughly 1.0-8% of CD8+ T cells consisted of dominant NKG2C+ clonotypes in more than five donors.

This receptor was identified in a woman aged 18-29 years in good health. The chain employs TRBV18 and TRBJ2-5; TRBD1 might be the D (5 bases). The material sequenced was PBMCs. In DNA, the CDR3 is TGTGCCAGCTCACCTGAGCCAGGGCACTTTGAAGAGACCCAGTACTTC. Its translation is CASSPEPGHFEETQYF.